This TCR beta chain stems from a study of CD8+ T cells in alopecia areata (dated by TCRdb to 2016 to 2019). Broadly, across the study: In both human patients and the C3H/HeJ mouse model, the study applied high-throughput TCRbeta sequencing to look at T cell clonal expansion in alopecia areata. RNA was extracted with the PAXgene miRNA kit for fixed scalp, the miRNeasy kit for PBMCs, and the RNeasy kit for mouse skin. In humans, TCRbeta sequencing was performed on scalp tissue and on sorted CD4+ and CD8+ peripheral blood T cells from healthy controls and from patients with patchy or totalis/universalis alopecia areata. TCRbeta CDR3 regions were amplified by immunoSEQ multiplex PCR using 35 Vbeta forward and 13 Jbeta reverse primers. Scalp clonality was compared across normal scalp (n=4), patchy alopecia areata scalp (n=8), and alopecia totalis/universalis scalp (n=8).

PBMCs were isolated by density centrifugation and stained for CD3, CD4 and CD8, and CD4+ and CD8+ T cells were sorted on a FACSAria. Scalp biopsies and blood samples were obtained from unaffected controls. What the research found in general, with its limitations: Resident alphabeta T cells in normal human skin are also sequenced, complicating scalp TCR repertoire analysis, unlike mouse skin dominated by gammadelta T cells. TCR sequences shared between patients were less clear than in mice, possibly partly because of HLA diversity in the patient population. Lesional scalp, especially in alopecia totalis/universalis, showed higher clonality and more expanded CD8+ clones than normal scalp, suggesting antigenic drive.

About this clone itself: No antigen is known for it. No quality values exist for individual bases; no much larger clone is one base distant.

The library came from the immunoSEQ multiplex PCR assay. RNA was extracted from all samples and reverse transcribed into cDNA as template for TCR sequencing. First-strand cDNA was synthesized using SuperScript III with a 2:1 mix of oligo-dT and random hexamers. A synthetic immune receptor repertoire was used to assess amplification bias, and residual bias was removed computationally. Per the source publication's procedure: After raw reads were preprocessed to remove errors, the CDR3 was defined following IMGT conventions as running from the conserved cysteine to phenylalanine. Clonality was computed by normalizing Shannon entropy by log2 of the number of productive unique TCRs and subtracting the result from 1. Scalp TCRbeta sequences were cross-referenced with sorted blood CD4 and CD8 repertoires so that the CD4 or CD8 identity of scalp clones could be inferred. As stored in TCRdb, this immuneACCESS dataset retains in-frame rearrangements with V and J assigned. A fraction of the clones does not appear; measured against another copy, unresolved V genes explain less than half of the discrepancy, and the remainder lacks a known reason. Clonal size and the V and J genes are those of that table, whereas D and trimming came from the DNA. This sample holds 200,000 or so clones; about 61% were observed only once. The top ten clones comprise roughly 5.3% of the sample.

CDR1 is given as ENHRY and CDR2 as SYGVKD, both from the germline V gene. The CDR3 numbers 14 residues from cysteine through phenylalanine. Solely the CDR3 DNA is kept, with 42 bases framed from the first base. Trimming removed 8 bases from V and 0 bases from J, leaving 10 bases between the germline ends. The receptor was isolated from a human donor in good health. The chain is made from TRBV10-3 and TRBJ2-2, with no confidently assigned D gene. The sequenced sample consisted of CD8+ T cells sorted from blood. The DNA sequence is as follows: TGTGCCATCGGGTCCGTCACGAACACCGGGGAGCTGTTTTTT. This yields the protein CAIGSVTNTGELFF.